This is a list of T cell receptor beta chains from one sample in a study of cytotoxic CD8 clonotypes in ibrutinib-treated CLL. TCRdb keeps only in-frame clones here, not all; method: immunoSEQ multiplex PCR. Of fewer than 400,000 clones in the sample, roughly 71% were seen once. This specimen was PBMCs, taken after 36 months of ibrutinib treatment. These receptors all come from a human donor with chronic lymphocytic leukemia. Each CDR3 is given with its conserved first and last residue. The D gene is left open where the match is weak. Clone size is given for some rows only: seen once, a few or many times, or a class if the clone is expanded.

v_gene: TRBV2
d_gene: .
j_gene: TRBJ2-7
abundance: .
CDR3nt: TGTGCCAGCAGTGAAATCGTCCACAGGCACTACGAGCAGTACTTC
CDR3aa: CASSEIVHRHYEQYF

v_gene: TRBV6-6
d_gene: TRBD1
j_gene: TRBJ1-4
abundance: few
CDR3nt: TGTGCCAGCCAAGACAGGGTGCGAGGGGAAAAACTGTTTTTT
CDR3aa: CASQDRVRGEKLFF

v_gene: TRBV7-6
d_gene: TRBD2
j_gene: TRBJ2-3
abundance: few
CDR3nt: TGTGCCAGCAGCAGGACTAGCGGAAACACAGATACGCAGTATTTT
CDR3aa: CASSRTSGNTDTQYF

v_gene: TRBV19
d_gene: TRBD1
j_gene: TRBJ2-7
abundance: .
CDR3nt: TGTGCCAGTAGTACGGGACAGGTCTCCTACGAGCAGTACTTC
CDR3aa: CASSTGQVSYEQYF

v_gene: TRBV5-1
d_gene: TRBD1
j_gene: TRBJ2-7
abundance: .
CDR3nt: TGCGCCAGCAGCGAACGGGACAGGAGGAACGAGCAGTACTTC
CDR3aa: CASSERDRRNEQYF

v_gene: TRBV6-1
d_gene: .
j_gene: TRBJ2-7
abundance: .
CDR3nt: TGTGCCAGCAGTAGATGGGACTCTTACGAGCAGTACTTC
CDR3aa: CASSRWDSYEQYF

v_gene: TRBV18
d_gene: .
j_gene: TRBJ2-7
abundance: few
CDR3nt: TGTGCCAGCTCACCCACAAGGAGGGAAGAGCAGTACTTC
CDR3aa: CASSPTRREEQYF

v_gene: TRBV7-3
d_gene: .
j_gene: TRBJ1-2
abundance: .
CDR3nt: TGTGCCAGCAGCTTAACGTCTGGCAGGGAAGGTGGCTACACCTTC
CDR3aa: CASSLTSGREGGYTF

v_gene: TRBV11-3
d_gene: .
j_gene: TRBJ1-2
abundance: .
CDR3nt: TGTGCCAGCAGACCCCCCGGGGTGGGCGGCTACACCTTC
CDR3aa: CASRPPGVGGYTF

v_gene: TRBV29-1
d_gene: .
j_gene: TRBJ2-7
abundance: .
CDR3nt: TGCAGCGTTGTCCAACGCGGTTACGAGCAGTACTTC
CDR3aa: CSVVQRGYEQYF

v_gene: TRBV11-2
d_gene: TRBD1
j_gene: TRBJ1-2
abundance: .
CDR3nt: TGTGCCAGCAGCTTGACAGGGGGCTATGGCTACACCTTC
CDR3aa: CASSLTGGYGYTF

v_gene: TRBV15
d_gene: TRBD2
j_gene: TRBJ2-7
abundance: .
CDR3nt: TGTGCCACCAGCAGAGAACGGGAAAGACTAGCTCCGAAAGGGTACGAGCAGTACTTC
CDR3aa: CATSRERERLAPKGYEQYF

v_gene: TRBV4-1
d_gene: .
j_gene: TRBJ2-7
abundance: .
CDR3nt: TGCGCCAGCAGCCAAGGGTGGGCGGTGACCTACGAGCAGTACTTC
CDR3aa: CASSQGWAVTYEQYF

v_gene: TRBV5-1
d_gene: .
j_gene: TRBJ2-2
abundance: .
CDR3nt: TGCGCCAGCAGCTTGGAAGGCAGCCCCGGGGAGCTGTTTTTT
CDR3aa: CASSLEGSPGELFF

v_gene: TRBV6-1
d_gene: .
j_gene: TRBJ1-6
abundance: .
CDR3nt: TGTGCCAGCAGTGAAGCGCTCGGCAGGTATAATTCACCCCTCCACTTT
CDR3aa: CASSEALGRYNSPLHF

v_gene: TRBV5-6
d_gene: .
j_gene: TRBJ2-6
abundance: .
CDR3nt: TGTGCCAGCAGTGAGGAGGGTTGGAGCTCTGGGGCCAACGTCCTGACTTTC
CDR3aa: CASSEEGWSSGANVLTF